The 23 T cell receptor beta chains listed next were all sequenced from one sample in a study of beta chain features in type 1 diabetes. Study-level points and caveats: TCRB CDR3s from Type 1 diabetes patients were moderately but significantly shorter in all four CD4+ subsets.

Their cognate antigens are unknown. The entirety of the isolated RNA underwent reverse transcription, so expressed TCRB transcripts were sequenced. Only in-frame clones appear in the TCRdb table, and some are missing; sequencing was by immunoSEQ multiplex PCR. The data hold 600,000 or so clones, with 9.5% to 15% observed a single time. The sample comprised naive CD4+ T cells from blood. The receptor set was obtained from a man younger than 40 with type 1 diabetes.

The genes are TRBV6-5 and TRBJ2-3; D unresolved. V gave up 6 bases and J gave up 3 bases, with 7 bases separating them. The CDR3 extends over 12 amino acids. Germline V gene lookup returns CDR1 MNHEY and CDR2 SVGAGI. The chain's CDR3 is CASSEMTDTQYF. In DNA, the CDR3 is TGTGCCAGCAGCGAAATGACAGATACGCAGTATTTT.

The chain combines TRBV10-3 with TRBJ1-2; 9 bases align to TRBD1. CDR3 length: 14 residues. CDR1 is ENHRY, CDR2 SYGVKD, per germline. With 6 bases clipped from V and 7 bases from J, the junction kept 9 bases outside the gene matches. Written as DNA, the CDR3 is TGTGCCATCAGCCGCCGGGACAGGGAGAGTGGCTACACCTTC. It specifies CAISRRDRESGYTF.

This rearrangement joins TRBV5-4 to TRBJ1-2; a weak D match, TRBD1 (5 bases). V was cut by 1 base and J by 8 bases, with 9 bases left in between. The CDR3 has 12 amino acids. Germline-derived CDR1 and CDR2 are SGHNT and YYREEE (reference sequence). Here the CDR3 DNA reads TGTGCCAGCAGCTTGACAGGTACCGGCTACACCTTC. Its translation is CASSLTGTGYTF.

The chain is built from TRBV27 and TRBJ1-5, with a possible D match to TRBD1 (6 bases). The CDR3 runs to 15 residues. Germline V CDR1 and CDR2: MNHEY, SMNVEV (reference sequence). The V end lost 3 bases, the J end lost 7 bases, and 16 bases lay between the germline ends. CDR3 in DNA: TGTGCCAGCAGTTTGGCCGGCAGGGGAAGGCAGCCCCAGCATTTT. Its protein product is CASSLAGRGRQPQHF.

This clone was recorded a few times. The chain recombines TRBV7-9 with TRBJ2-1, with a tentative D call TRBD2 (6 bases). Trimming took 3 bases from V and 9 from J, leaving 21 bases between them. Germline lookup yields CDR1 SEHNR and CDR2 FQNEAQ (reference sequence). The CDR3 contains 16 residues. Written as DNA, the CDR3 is TGTGCCAGCAGCTTTTCCGGGAGTCCGGCCTGGGGTGAGCAGTTCTTC. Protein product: CASSFSGSPAWGEQFF.

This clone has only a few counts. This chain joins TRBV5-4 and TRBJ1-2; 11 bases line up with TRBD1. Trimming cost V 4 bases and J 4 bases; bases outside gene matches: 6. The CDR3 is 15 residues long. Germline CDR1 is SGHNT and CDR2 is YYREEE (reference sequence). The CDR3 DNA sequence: TGTGCCAGCAGCGCAGCTGGACAGGGGGCCTATGGCTACACCTTC. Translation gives CASSAAGQGAYGYTF.

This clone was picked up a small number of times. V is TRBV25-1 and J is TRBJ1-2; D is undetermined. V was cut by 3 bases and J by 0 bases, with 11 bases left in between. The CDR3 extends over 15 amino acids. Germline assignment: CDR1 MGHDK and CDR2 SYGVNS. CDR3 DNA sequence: TGTGCCAGCAGTGACCCCTACACCTCTAACTATGGCTACACCTTC. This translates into CASSDPYTSNYGYTF.

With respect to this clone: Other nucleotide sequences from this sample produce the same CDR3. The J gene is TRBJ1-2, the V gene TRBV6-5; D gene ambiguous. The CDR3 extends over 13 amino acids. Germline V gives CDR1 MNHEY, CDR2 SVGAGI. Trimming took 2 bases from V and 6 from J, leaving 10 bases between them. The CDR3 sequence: CASSYRGRDGYTF. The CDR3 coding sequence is TGTGCCAGCAGTTACCGGGGTAGGGATGGCTACACCTTC.

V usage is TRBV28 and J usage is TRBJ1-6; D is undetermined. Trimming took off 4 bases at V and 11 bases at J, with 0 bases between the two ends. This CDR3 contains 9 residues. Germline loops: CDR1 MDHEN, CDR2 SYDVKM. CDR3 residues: CASSSPLHF. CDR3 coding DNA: TGTGCCAGCAGTTCACCCCTCCACTTT. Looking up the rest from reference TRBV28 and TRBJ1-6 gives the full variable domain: DVKVTQSSRYLVKRTGEKVFLECVQDMDHENMFWYRQDPGLGLRLIYFSYDVKMKEKGDIPEGYSVSREKKERFSLILESASTNQTSMYLCASSSPLHFGNGTRLTVT.

The CDR3 spells CASSPTDRYGYTF. CDR3 in DNA: TGTGCCAGCAGTCCCACAGACAGATATGGCTACACCTTC. The chain has TRBV25-1 and TRBJ1-2, with a tentative D call TRBD1 (5 bases). Per the germline V gene, CDR1 is MGHDK and CDR2 is SYGVNS. The CDR3 is 13 amino acids. V was shortened by 5 bases and J by 5 bases, with 12 bases between the two germline ends.

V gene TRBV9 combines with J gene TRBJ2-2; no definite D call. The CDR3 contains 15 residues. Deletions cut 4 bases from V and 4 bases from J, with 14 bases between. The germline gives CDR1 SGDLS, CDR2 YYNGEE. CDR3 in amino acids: CASSNRVAATGELFF. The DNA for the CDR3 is TGTGCCAGCAGCAATAGGGTGGCGGCCACCGGGGAGCTGTTTTTT.

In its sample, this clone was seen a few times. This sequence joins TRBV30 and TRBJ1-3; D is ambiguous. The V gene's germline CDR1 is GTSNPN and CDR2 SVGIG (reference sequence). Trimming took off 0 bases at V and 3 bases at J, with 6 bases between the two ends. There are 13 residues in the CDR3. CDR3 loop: CAWSVSDGNTIYF. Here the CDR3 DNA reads TGTGCCTGGAGTGTATCCGATGGAAACACCATATATTTT. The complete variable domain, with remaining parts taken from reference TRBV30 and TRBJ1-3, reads SQTIHQWPATLVQPVGSPLSLECTVEGTSNPNLYWYRQAAGRGLQLLFYSVGIGQISSEVPQNLSASRPQDRQFILSSKKLLLSDSGFYLCAWSVSDGNTIYFGEGSWLTVV.

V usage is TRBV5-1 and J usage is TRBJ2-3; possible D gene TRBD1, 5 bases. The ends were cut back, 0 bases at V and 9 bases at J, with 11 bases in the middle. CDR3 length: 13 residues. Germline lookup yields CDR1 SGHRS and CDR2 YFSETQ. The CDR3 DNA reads TGCGCCAGCAGCTTGGGTTGGGGCGACACGCAGTATTTT. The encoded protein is CASSLGWGDTQYF.

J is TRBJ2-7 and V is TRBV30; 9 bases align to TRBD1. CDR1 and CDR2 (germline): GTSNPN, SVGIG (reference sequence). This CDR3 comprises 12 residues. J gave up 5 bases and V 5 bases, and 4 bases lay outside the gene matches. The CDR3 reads CAWGGQGDEQYF. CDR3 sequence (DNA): TGTGCCTGGGGGGGACAGGGTGACGAGCAGTACTTC.

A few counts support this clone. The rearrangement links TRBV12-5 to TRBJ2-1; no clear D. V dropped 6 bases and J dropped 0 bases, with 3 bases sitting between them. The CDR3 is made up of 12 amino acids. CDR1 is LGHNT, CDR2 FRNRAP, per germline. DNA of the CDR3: TGTGCTAGTGGCAGCTCCTACAATGAGCAGTTCTTC. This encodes CASGSSYNEQFF.

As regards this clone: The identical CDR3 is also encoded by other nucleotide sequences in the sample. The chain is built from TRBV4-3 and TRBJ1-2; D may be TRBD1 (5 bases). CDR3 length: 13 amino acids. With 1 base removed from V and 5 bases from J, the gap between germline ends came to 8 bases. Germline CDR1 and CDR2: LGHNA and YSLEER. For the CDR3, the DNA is TGCGCCAGCAGCCAAGGGGAGGGGTATGGCTACACCTTC. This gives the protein CASSQGEGYGYTF.

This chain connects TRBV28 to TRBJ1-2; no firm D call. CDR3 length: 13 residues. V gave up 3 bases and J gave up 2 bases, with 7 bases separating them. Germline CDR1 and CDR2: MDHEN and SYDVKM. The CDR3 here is CASSFGGNYGYTF. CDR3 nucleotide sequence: TGTGCCAGCAGTTTTGGTGGGAACTATGGCTACACCTTC.

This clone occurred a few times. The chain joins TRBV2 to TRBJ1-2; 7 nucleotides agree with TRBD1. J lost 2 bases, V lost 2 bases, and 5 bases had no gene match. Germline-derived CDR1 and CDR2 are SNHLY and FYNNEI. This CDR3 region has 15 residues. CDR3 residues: CASSEIGQANYGYTF. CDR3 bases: TGTGCCAGCAGTGAAATAGGACAGGCGAACTATGGCTACACCTTC.

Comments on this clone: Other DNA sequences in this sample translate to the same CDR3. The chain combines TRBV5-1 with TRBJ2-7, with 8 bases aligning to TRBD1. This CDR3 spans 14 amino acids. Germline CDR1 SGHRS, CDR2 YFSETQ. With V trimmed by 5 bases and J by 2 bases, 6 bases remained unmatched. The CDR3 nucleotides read TGCGCCAGCAGTTCCGGGACAGGCACCTACGAGCAGTACTTC. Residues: CASSSGTGTYEQYF.

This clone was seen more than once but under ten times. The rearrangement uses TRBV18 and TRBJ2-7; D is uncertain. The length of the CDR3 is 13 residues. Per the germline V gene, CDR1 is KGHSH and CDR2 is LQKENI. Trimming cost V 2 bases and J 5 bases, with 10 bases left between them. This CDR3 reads CASSPGVGHEQYF. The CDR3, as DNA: TGTGCCAGCTCACCAGGGGTAGGTCACGAGCAGTACTTC.

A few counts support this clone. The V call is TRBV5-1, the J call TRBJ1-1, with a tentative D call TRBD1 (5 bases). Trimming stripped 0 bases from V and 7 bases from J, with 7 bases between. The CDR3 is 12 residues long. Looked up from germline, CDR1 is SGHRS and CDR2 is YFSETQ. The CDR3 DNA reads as TGCGCCAGCAGCTTGGAAGGGGATGAAGCTTTCTTT. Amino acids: CASSLEGDEAFF.

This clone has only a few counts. The CDR3 is CASSLRVAQYF. In nucleotides, the CDR3 is TGTGCCAGCAGCTTGCGGGTGGCGCAGTATTTT. The rearrangement joins TRBV7-9 to TRBJ2-3; D may be TRBD2 (5 bases). Trimming stripped 3 bases from V and 10 bases from J, with 8 bases between. Germline loops: CDR1 SEHNR, CDR2 FQNEAQ (reference sequence). The CDR3 is 11 amino acids.

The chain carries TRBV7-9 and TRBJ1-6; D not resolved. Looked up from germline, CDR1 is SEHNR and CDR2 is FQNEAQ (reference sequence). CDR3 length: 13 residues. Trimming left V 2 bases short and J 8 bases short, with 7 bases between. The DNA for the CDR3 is TGTGCCAGCAGCTTAAACGGGCATTCACCCCTCCACTTT. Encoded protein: CASSLNGHSPLHF.